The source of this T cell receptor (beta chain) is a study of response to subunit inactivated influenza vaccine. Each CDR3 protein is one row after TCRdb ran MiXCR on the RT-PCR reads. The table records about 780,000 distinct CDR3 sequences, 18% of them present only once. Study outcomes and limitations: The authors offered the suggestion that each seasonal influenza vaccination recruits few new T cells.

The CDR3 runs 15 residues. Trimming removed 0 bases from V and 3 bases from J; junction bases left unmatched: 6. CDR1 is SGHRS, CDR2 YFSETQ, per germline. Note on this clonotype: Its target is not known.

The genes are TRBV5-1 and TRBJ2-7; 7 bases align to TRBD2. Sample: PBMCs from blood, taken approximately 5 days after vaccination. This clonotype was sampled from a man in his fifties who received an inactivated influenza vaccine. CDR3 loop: CASSLASGAIYEQYF. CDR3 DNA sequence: TGCGCCAGCAGCTTGGCGAGCGGGGCGATCTACGAGCAGTACTTC.